Shown below are 27 T cell receptor beta chains from a single sample sequenced in a study of CD8+ T cells in alopecia areata. RNA was isolated and reverse transcribed to cDNA, the sequencing template. Only in-frame clones appear in the TCRdb table, and some are missing; sequencing was by immunoSEQ multiplex PCR. The sample consists of approximately 180,000 clones, 67% of them appearing once. The material sequenced was CD8+ T cells sorted from blood, taken at week 0. These receptors were taken from a human donor with alopecia areata.

The chain combines TRBV5-1 with TRBJ2-7; D is unresolved. CDR1 SGHRS and CDR2 YFSETQ come from the germline V gene. Trimming cost V 0 bases and J 6 bases, with 10 bases left between them. The CDR3 length is 13 residues. Here the CDR3 DNA reads TGCGCCAGCAGCTTGGACTTTCGGCGCGAGCAGTACTTC. It yields the protein CASSLDFRREQYF.

This clone showed up just once. V is TRBV30 and J is TRBJ2-7; unclear D gene. The V end lost 2 bases, the J end lost 4 bases, and 9 bases lay between the germline ends. The length of the CDR3 is 12 residues. Per the germline V gene, CDR1 is GTSNPN and CDR2 is SVGIG (reference sequence). CDR3 nucleotide sequence: TGTGCCTGGAGTCTCTTGACTTACGAGCAGTACTTC. It codes for CAWSLLTYEQYF.

The chain recombines TRBV6-5 with TRBJ2-2, with TRBD1 matching over 7 bases. The CDR3 is made up of 14 amino acids. Trimming removed 4 bases from V and 4 bases from J; junction bases left unmatched: 3. Germline V gives CDR1 MNHEY, CDR2 SVGAGI. CDR3 nucleotides: TGTGCCAGCAGTTCCAGGGGGTCCACCGGGGAGCTGTTTTTT. Translating it yields CASSSRGSTGELFF.

The chain employs TRBV7-9 and TRBJ2-7; TRBD1 aligns across 11 bases. V was clipped by 8 bases and J by 3 bases; unmatched bases: 3. Germline loops: CDR1 SEHNR, CDR2 FQNEAQ (reference sequence). The length of the CDR3 is 13 residues. The CDR3 nucleotides read TGTGCCAGCCTCGGGACAGGGGGCTACGAGCAGTACTTC. Its protein product is CASLGTGGYEQYF. The full variable domain, completed using reference TRBV7-9 and TRBJ2-7, is DTGVSQNPRHKITKRGQNVTFRCDPISEHNRLYWYRQTLGQGPEFLTYFQNEAQLEKSRLLSDRFSAERPKGSFSTLEIQRTEQGDSAMYLCASLGTGGYEQYFGPGTRLTVT.

With respect to this clone: The sample carries other DNA sequences with the same CDR3. V is TRBV27 and J is TRBJ2-7; 9 bases match TRBD1. CDR1 is MNHEY, CDR2 SMNVEV, per germline (reference sequence). This CDR3 has 14 residues. V lost 3 bases, J lost 3 bases, and 3 bases stayed unmatched. The CDR3 loop reads CASSLGTGLYEQYF. The CDR3 DNA follows: TGTGCCAGCAGTTTGGGGACAGGGCTCTACGAGCAGTACTTC.

The chain has TRBV25-1 and TRBJ2-5; D is undetermined. The CDR3 length is 12 residues. V lost 3 bases to trimming and J lost 4 bases, with 6 bases between them. Germline loops: CDR1 MGHDK, CDR2 SYGVNS. This chain's CDR3 is CASSEWGETQYF. The CDR3 nucleotides read TGTGCCAGCAGTGAGTGGGGAGAGACCCAGTACTTC.

This clone was seen just once. This chain joins TRBV7-2 and TRBJ1-6, with 8 bases that match TRBD1. V was clipped by 3 bases and J by 8 bases; unmatched bases: 9. Germline assignment: CDR1 SGHTA and CDR2 FQGNSA. The CDR3 contains 16 residues. CDR3 region: CASSFWAGGADSPLHF. CDR3 coding DNA: TGTGCCAGCAGCTTTTGGGCAGGGGGCGCTGATTCACCCCTCCACTTT.

The DNA for the CDR3 is TGTGCCACCAGCAGCAGTCGTAACTATGGCTACACCTTC. Translating it yields CATSSSRNYGYTF. The J gene is TRBJ1-2, the V gene TRBV15; no firm D call. This CDR3 is 13 amino acids long. Trimming removed 3 bases from V and 1 base from J, with 6 bases in between. In germline, CDR1 is LNHNV, CDR2 YYDKDF (reference sequence).

The rearrangement links TRBV30 to TRBJ2-3, with D possibly being TRBD1 (5 bases). The CDR3 consists of 14 residues. Trimming left V 1 base short and J 2 bases short, with 10 bases between. Germline values: CDR1 GTSNPN, CDR2 SVGIG (reference sequence). CDR3 region: CAWSGGYDTDTQYF. CDR3 in DNA: TGTGCCTGGAGTGGGGGCTACGACACAGATACGCAGTATTTT.

This clone was seen a few times. This chain links TRBV15 with TRBJ2-1, with no clear D. The CDR3 has 17 amino acids. In germline, CDR1 is LNHNV, CDR2 YYDKDF (reference sequence). V was pared by 2 bases and J by 2 bases, with 16 bases between. The DNA for the CDR3 is TGTGCCACCAGCAGAAAAACAAGGGTGGGCGCCTACAATGAGCAGTTCTTC. Encoded protein: CATSRKTRVGAYNEQFF.

This chain links TRBV27 with TRBJ1-6, with D perhaps TRBD1 (5 bases). This CDR3 has 14 amino acids. The germline gives CDR1 MNHEY, CDR2 SMNVEV (reference sequence). V lost 1 base and J 8 bases, leaving 9 bases between the germline ends. The CDR3 protein is CASSLLVRDSPLHF. DNA of the CDR3: TGTGCCAGCAGTTTATTGGTCAGGGATTCACCCCTCCACTTT.

The V call is TRBV5-6, the J call TRBJ1-5; D gene ambiguous. There are 13 residues in the CDR3. Trimming removed 3 bases at V and 0 bases at J, with 4 bases between. Germline CDR1 and CDR2: SGHDT and YYEEEE. The CDR3 loop reads CASSSYSNQPQHF. CDR3 nucleotide sequence: TGTGCCAGCAGCTCTTATAGCAATCAGCCCCAGCATTTT.

The V gene is TRBV15, the J gene TRBJ2-1; D not certain. CDR1 LNHNV and CDR2 YYDKDF come from the germline V gene (reference sequence). This CDR3 region has 12 residues. With 3 bases removed from V and 7 bases from J, the gap between germline ends came to 7 bases. The CDR3 DNA reads as TGTGCCACCAGCAGCCAGAGGAATGAGCAGTTCTTC. Encoded protein: CATSSQRNEQFF.

The CDR3 nucleotides are TGCGCCAGCAGCCACGCCCGGACAGGGGGCAATGAGCAGTTCTTC. Its protein product is CASSHARTGGNEQFF. The genes are TRBV4-1 and TRBJ2-1, with 10 bases matching TRBD1. V lost 3 bases, J lost 6 bases, and 5 bases stayed unmatched. The CDR3 covers 15 residues. Germline V gene sequence: CDR1 MGHRA, CDR2 YSYEKL.

This clone has just one count. This chain uses TRBV10-3 with TRBJ2-1, with D perhaps matching TRBD1 or TRBD2 (6 bases each). V was pared by 4 bases and J by 6 bases, with 13 bases between. This CDR3 comprises 14 residues. Germline V gene data show CDR1 as ENHRY and CDR2 as SYGVKD. The CDR3 sequence is CAISASGEVNEQFF. In DNA form, the CDR3 reads TGTGCCATCAGTGCGTCAGGGGAGGTCAATGAGCAGTTCTTC.

This clone was counted once. The V call is TRBV18, the J call TRBJ2-7; 7 positions agree with TRBD1. There are 15 residues in the CDR3. With V trimmed by 3 bases and J by 0 bases, 5 bases remained unmatched. The germline CDR1 and CDR2 sequences are KGHSH and LQKENI. CDR3 in amino acids: CASSPKGAPSYEQYF. The CDR3 region has the DNA TGTGCCAGCTCACCCAAGGGGGCCCCCTCCTACGAGCAGTACTTC. Using reference TRBV18 and TRBJ2-7 for the parts outside the CDR3, the full variable domain is NAGVMQNPRHLVRRRGQEARLRCSPMKGHSHVYWYRQLPEEGLKFMVYLQKENIIDESGMPKERFSAEFPKEGPSILRIQQVVRGDSAAYFCASSPKGAPSYEQYFGPGTRLTVT.

This clone was found a few times. This chain joins TRBV13 and TRBJ2-7, with D perhaps TRBD1 (6 bases). V was trimmed by 5 bases and J by 3 bases, leaving 17 bases between them. The germline CDR1 and CDR2 sequences are PRHDT and FYEKMQ (reference sequence). CDR3 length equals 15 residues. CDR3 protein: CASSQGQQTVYEQYF. The CDR3, as DNA: TGTGCCAGCAGCCAAGGACAGCAAACAGTCTACGAGCAGTACTTC.

The table lists this clone with a few counts. The genes are TRBV6-5 and TRBJ2-1, with D unclear. V shed 7 bases and J shed 8 bases, with 12 bases lying between them. This CDR3 is built from 12 residues. Per germline, CDR1 MNHEY and CDR2 SVGAGI. CDR3 amino acids: CASTSRGDEQFF. CDR3 bases: TGTGCCAGCACTTCCAGAGGCGATGAGCAGTTCTTC.

The chain uses TRBV5-6 and TRBJ1-6, with TRBD1 as a possible D gene (5 bases). The CDR3 sequence is 16 residues long. Germline V CDR1 and CDR2: SGHDT, YYEEEE. V lost 4 bases and J 3 bases, leaving 14 bases between the germline ends. This CDR3 is CASSPQVGGYNSPLHF. DNA of the CDR3: TGTGCCAGCAGCCCGCAGGTGGGGGGCTATAATTCACCCCTCCACTTT. The whole variable domain, filled in from reference TRBV5-6 and TRBJ1-6, reads DAGVTQSPTHLIKTRGQQVTLRCSPKSGHDTVSWYQQALGQGPQFIFQYYEEEERQRGNFPDRFSGHQFPNYSSELNVNALLLGDSALYLCASSPQVGGYNSPLHFGNGTRLTVT.

Points on this clone: Other nucleotide sequences from this sample produce the same CDR3. The chain joins TRBV30 to TRBJ1-1; D might be TRBD1 (5 bases). The germline gives CDR1 GTSNPN, CDR2 SVGIG (reference sequence). This CDR3 is 12 amino acids long. V was shortened by 1 base and J by 4 bases, with 7 bases between the two germline ends. CDR3 in amino acids: CAWSGGGTEAFF. The CDR3 coding sequence is TGTGCCTGGAGTGGGGGGGGCACTGAAGCTTTCTTT.

This clone was picked up one time. The chain has TRBV9 and TRBJ2-1; 8 bases line up with TRBD2. CDR1 and CDR2 (germline): SGDLS, YYNGEE. The CDR3 length is 13 residues. The V segment lost 5 bases and the J segment 5 bases; nucleotides outside the gene matches: 3. The CDR3 region has the DNA TGTGCCAGCAGAGCGGGGGCCGACAATGAGCAGTTCTTC. As protein: CASRAGADNEQFF.

The V call is TRBV4-1, the J call TRBJ2-1; 7 bases line up with TRBD2. Losses at the gene ends were 1 base for V and 4 bases for J; bases not matched to a gene: 4. The length of the CDR3 is 15 residues. Germline CDR1 is MGHRA and CDR2 is YSYEKL. CDR3 sequence: CASSQVVGGYNEQFF. As DNA, the CDR3 is TGCGCCAGCAGCCAAGTGGTGGGGGGGTACAATGAGCAGTTCTTC.

The genes are TRBV12-5 and TRBJ2-3; D may match TRBD1 or TRBD2 (5 bases each). Trimming pared 3 bases from V and 0 bases from J, leaving 13 bases between. The CDR3 is 16 residues long. Germline loops: CDR1 LGHNT, CDR2 FRNRAP. CDR3 DNA sequence: TGTGCTAGTGGTTTAGAGGGGTCATCTAGCACAGATACGCAGTATTTT. As protein: CASGLEGSSSTDTQYF.

The chain links TRBV19 to TRBJ1-5; tentative D call: TRBD1 (6 bases). V was clipped by 3 bases and J by 3 bases, with 12 bases between them. CDR1 LNHDA and CDR2 SQIVND come from the germline V gene (reference sequence). The CDR3 sequence is 15 residues long. In DNA, the CDR3 is TGTGCCAGTAGTATTGACAGGCATCCCAATCAGCCCCAGCATTTT. The encoded protein is CASSIDRHPNQPQHF. The variable domain in full, completed from reference TRBV19 and TRBJ1-5, reads DGGITQSPKYLFRKEGQNVTLSCEQNLNHDAMYWYRQDPGQGLRLIYYSQIVNDFQKGDIAEGYSVSREKKESFPLTVTSAQKNPTAFYLCASSIDRHPNQPQHFGDGTRLSIL.

This chain joins TRBV6-1 and TRBJ2-7; D uncertain. The germline V and J ends were trimmed by 2 bases and 0 bases, with 5 bases remaining between them. The CDR3 consists of 13 residues. CDR1 MNHNS and CDR2 SASEGT come from the germline V gene. CDR3 loop: CASSESSSYEQYF. CDR3 in DNA: TGTGCCAGCAGTGAAAGTAGCTCCTACGAGCAGTACTTC.

The chain has TRBV5-1 and TRBJ2-1; 10 positions agree with TRBD2. CDR1 is SGHRS and CDR2 is YFSETQ in the germline V gene. The CDR3 runs 16 residues. The J segment lost 3 bases and the V segment lost 0 bases, leaving 3 bases of the junction unmatched. CDR3 in amino acids: CASSLVASGGYNEQFF. The CDR3 coding sequence is TGCGCCAGCAGCTTGGTAGCTAGCGGGGGCTACAATGAGCAGTTCTTC.

The genes are TRBV11-2 and TRBJ2-5; 8 bases are a match to TRBD1. Unmatched junction bases numbered 7, after V lost 5 bases and J lost 5 bases. This CDR3 is 14 amino acids long. The germline V gene has CDR1 SGHAT and CDR2 FQNNGV. The CDR3 loop is CASSPRTGPETQYF. DNA for the CDR3: TGTGCCAGCAGCCCCAGGACAGGGCCCGAGACCCAGTACTTC.